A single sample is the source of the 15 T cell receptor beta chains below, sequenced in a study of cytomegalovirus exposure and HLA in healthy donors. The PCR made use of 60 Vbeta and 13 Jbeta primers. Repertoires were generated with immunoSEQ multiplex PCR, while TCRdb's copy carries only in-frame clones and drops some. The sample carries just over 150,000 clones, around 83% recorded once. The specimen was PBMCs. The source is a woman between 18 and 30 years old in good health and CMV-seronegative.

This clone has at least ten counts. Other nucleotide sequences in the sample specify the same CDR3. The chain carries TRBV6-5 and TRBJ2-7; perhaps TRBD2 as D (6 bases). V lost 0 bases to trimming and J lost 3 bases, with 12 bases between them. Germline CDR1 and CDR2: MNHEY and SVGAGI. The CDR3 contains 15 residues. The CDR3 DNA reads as TGTGCCAGCAGTTACTCAGGGACTGGGAACTACGAGCAGTACTTC. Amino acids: CASSYSGTGNYEQYF.

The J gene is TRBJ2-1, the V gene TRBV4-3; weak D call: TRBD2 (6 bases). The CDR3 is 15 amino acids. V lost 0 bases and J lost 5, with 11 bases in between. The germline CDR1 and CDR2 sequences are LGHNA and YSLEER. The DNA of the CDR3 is TGCGCCAGCAGCCAAGAAGGGGCGGGAAACAATGAGCAGTTCTTC. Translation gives CASSQEGAGNNEQFF.

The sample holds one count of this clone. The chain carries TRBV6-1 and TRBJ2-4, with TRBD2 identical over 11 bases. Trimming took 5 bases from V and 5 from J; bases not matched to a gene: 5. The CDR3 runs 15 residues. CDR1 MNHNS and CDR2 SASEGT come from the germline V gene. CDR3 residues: CASSRSGRGQNIQYF. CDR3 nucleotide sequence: TGTGCCAGCAGTCGTAGCGGGAGGGGGCAAAACATTCAGTACTTC.

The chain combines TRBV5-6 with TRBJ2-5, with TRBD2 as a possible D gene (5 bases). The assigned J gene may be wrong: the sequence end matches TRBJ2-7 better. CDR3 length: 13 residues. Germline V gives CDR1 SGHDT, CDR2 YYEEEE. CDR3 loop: CASSLGGNYEQYF. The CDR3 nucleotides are TGTGCCAGCAGCTTGGGAGGGAACTACGAGCAGTACTTC.

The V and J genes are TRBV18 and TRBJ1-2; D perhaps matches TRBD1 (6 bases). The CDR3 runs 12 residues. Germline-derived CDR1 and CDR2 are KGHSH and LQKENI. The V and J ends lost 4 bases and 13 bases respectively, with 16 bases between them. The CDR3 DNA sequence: TGTGCCAGCTCACAACAAACAGGGATCGGCACCTTC. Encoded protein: CASSQQTGIGTF. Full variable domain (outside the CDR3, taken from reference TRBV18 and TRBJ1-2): NAGVMQNPRHLVRRRGQEARLRCSPMKGHSHVYWYRQLPEEGLKFMVYLQKENIIDESGMPKERFSAEFPKEGPSILRIQQVVRGDSAAYFCASSQQTGIGTFGSGTRLTVV.

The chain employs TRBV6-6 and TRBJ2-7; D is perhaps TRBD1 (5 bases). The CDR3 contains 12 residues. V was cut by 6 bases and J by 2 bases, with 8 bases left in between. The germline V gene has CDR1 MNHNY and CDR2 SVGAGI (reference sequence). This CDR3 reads CASRAGTYEQYF. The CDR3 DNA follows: TGTGCCAGCAGAGCAGGGACCTACGAGCAGTACTTC.

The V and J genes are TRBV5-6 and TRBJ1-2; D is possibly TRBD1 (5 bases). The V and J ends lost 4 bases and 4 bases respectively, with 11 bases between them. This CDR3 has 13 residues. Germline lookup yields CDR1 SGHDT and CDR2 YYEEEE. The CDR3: CASSTRGGYGYTF. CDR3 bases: TGTGCCAGCAGCACCCGGGGGGGCTATGGCTACACCTTC. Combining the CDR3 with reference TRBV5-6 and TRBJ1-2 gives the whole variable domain DAGVTQSPTHLIKTRGQQVTLRCSPKSGHDTVSWYQQALGQGPQFIFQYYEEEERQRGNFPDRFSGHQFPNYSSELNVNALLLGDSALYLCASSTRGGYGYTFGSGTRLTVV.

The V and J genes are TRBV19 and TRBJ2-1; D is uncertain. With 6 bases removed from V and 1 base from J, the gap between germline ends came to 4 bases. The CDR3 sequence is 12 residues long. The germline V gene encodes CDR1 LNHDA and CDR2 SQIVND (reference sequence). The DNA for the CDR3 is TGTGCCAGTAGCGGTTCCTACAATGAGCAGTTCTTC. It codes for CASSGSYNEQFF. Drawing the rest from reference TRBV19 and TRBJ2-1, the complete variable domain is DGGITQSPKYLFRKEGQNVTLSCEQNLNHDAMYWYRQDPGQGLRLIYYSQIVNDFQKGDIAEGYSVSREKKESFPLTVTSAQKNPTAFYLCASSGSYNEQFFGPGTRLTVL.

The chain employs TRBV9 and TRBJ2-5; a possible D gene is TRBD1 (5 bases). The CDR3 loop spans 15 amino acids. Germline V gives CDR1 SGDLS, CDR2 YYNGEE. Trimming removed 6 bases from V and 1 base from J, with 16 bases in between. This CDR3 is CASTPWQGPQETQYF. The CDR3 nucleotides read TGTGCCAGCACCCCTTGGCAGGGCCCCCAAGAGACCCAGTACTTC.

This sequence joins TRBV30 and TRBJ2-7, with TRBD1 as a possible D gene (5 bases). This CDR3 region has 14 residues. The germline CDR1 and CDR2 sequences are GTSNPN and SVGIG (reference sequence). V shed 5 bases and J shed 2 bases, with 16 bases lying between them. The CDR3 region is CAWGPSLGAYEQYF. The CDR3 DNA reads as TGTGCCTGGGGCCCTTCCTTAGGGGCCTACGAGCAGTACTTC. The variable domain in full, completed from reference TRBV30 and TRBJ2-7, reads SQTIHQWPATLVQPVGSPLSLECTVEGTSNPNLYWYRQAAGRGLQLLFYSVGIGQISSEVPQNLSASRPQDRQFILSSKKLLLSDSGFYLCAWGPSLGAYEQYFGPGTRLTVT.

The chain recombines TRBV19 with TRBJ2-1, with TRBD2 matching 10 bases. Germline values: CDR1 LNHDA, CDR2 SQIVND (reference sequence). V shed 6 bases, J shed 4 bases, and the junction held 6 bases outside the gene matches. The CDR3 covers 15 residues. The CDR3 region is CASRILAGRYNEQFF. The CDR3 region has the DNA TGTGCCAGTAGGATACTAGCGGGACGATACAATGAGCAGTTCTTC.

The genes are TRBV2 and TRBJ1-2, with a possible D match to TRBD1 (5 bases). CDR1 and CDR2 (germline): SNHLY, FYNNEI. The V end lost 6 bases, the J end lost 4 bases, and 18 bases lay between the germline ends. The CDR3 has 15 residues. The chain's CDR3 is CASRWDSLGGYGYTF. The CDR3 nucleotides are TGTGCCAGCAGGTGGGACTCCCTGGGAGGCTATGGCTACACCTTC.

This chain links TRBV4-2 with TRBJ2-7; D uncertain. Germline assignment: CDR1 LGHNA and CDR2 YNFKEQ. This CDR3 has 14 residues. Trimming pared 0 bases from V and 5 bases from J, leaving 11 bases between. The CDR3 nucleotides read TGTGCCAGCAGCCAAGATATACAGTCGGACGAGCAGTACTTC. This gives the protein CASSQDIQSDEQYF.

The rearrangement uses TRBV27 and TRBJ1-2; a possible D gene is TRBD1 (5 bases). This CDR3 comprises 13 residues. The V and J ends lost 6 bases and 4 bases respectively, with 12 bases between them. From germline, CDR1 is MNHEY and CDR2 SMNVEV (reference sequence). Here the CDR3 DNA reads TGTGCCAGCAGGCCAGGGTTGGTCTATGGCTACACCTTC. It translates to CASRPGLVYGYTF.

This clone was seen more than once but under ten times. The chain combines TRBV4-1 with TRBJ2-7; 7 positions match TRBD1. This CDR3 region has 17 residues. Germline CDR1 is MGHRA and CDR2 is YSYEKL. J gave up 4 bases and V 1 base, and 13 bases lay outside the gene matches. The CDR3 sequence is CASSQAPLTGARYEQYF. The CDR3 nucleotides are TGCGCCAGCAGCCAAGCCCCATTAACAGGGGCAAGGTACGAGCAGTACTTC.